This T cell receptor (beta chain) comes out of a study of lymphopenia after photon versus proton radiotherapy. A note on this clone: What it binds is unknown.

In germline, CDR1 is SGHAT, CDR2 FQDESV (reference sequence). This CDR3 has 15 residues. The V end lost 3 bases, the J end lost 1 base, and 12 bases lay between the germline ends. Sequencing was performed with immunoSEQ multiplex PCR; in TCRdb, only in-frame clones are kept and a portion is missing. The table has thousands of clones, more than 75% seen once. The study, taken as a whole, reports: Oligoclonal CD8+ Temra expansion after nadir drove photon patients' diversity drop. Only patients who died were analyzed for survival; proton advantage is unproven.

V gene TRBV11-1 combines with J gene TRBJ2-5; D may be TRBD1 (5 bases). The receptor was isolated from a man aged 25 to 40 with gastric cancer. Sequencing used peripheral blood, obtained from a patient treated with photon-based radiotherapy. Here the CDR3 DNA reads TGTGCCAGCAGCTTGTATGACAGTATCCAAGAGACCCAGTACTTC. It yields the protein CASSLYDSIQETQYF.